These 26 T cell receptor beta chains share one sample of origin, sequenced in a study of beta chain features in type 1 diabetes. Every isolated RNA sample was fully reverse transcribed, so sequencing captured expressed TCRB transcripts. Data came from immunoSEQ multiplex PCR; TCRdb stores just in-frame clones and leaves some out. The table includes 200,000 to 250,000 clones, around 14% detected once. The specimen was naive CD4+ T cells from blood. These receptors all stem from a woman aged 40 to 50 in good health.

This clone has only a few counts. This rearrangement joins TRBV2 to TRBJ2-7, with TRBD1 identical over 7 bases. From germline, CDR1 is SNHLY and CDR2 FYNNEI. The CDR3 has 13 amino acids. The ends lost 6 bases at V and 4 bases at J; junction bases unmatched: 6. CDR3 region: CASRGQVAYEQYF. CDR3 nucleotide sequence: TGTGCCAGCAGAGGACAGGTAGCGTACGAGCAGTACTTC.

This clone has just a few counts. The chain joins TRBV5-1 to TRBJ2-5; 7 nucleotides line up with TRBD1. Germline-derived CDR1 and CDR2 are SGHRS and YFSETQ. The CDR3 has 13 amino acids. V was pared by 6 bases and J by 4 bases, with 6 bases of the junction left unmatched. CDR3 bases: TGCGCCAGCACCGTGACAGGGAGAGAGACCCAGTACTTC. It specifies CASTVTGRETQYF.

This clone was counted a few times. The chain joins TRBV6-1 to TRBJ1-5, with D perhaps TRBD1 (6 bases). The germline CDR1 and CDR2 sequences are MNHNS and SASEGT. The CDR3 extends over 15 amino acids. Trimming removed 4 bases at V and 7 bases at J, with 17 bases between. The CDR3 protein is CASSASGGIGQPQHF. In DNA form, the CDR3 reads TGTGCCAGCAGTGCGTCGGGGGGCATAGGGCAGCCCCAGCATTTT.

The genes are TRBV6-6 and TRBJ1-1; tentative D call: TRBD1 (6 bases). The CDR3 contains 13 residues. Germline CDR1 is MNHNY and CDR2 is SVGAGI (reference sequence). Deletions cut 6 bases from V and 5 bases from J, with 13 bases between. The CDR3 sequence is CASRIRGKTEAFF. CDR3 nucleotides: TGTGCCAGCAGGATTAGGGGGAAAACTGAAGCTTTCTTT.

This clone turned up a few times. The chain has TRBV7-8 and TRBJ2-7; perhaps TRBD2 as D (5 bases). The V gene's germline CDR1 is SGHVS and CDR2 FQNEAQ. V lost 1 base and J 0 bases, leaving 13 bases between the germline ends. This CDR3 spans 16 amino acids. This CDR3 is CASSLGPGRGSYEQYF. In nucleotides, the CDR3 is TGTGCCAGCAGCTTAGGTCCGGGTCGGGGCTCCTACGAGCAGTACTTC.

This clone was seen more than once but under ten times. The rearrangement uses TRBV5-4 and TRBJ2-1; 9 bases are a match to TRBD1. The germline V gene has CDR1 SGHNT and CDR2 YYREEE (reference sequence). The CDR3 contains 16 residues. V was clipped by 4 bases and J by 6 bases; unmatched bases: 11. The CDR3 region is CASSGGTGFSSNEQFF. The CDR3 DNA is TGTGCCAGCAGCGGCGGGACAGGGTTCTCTTCCAATGAGCAGTTCTTC.

This clone was seen a few times. This chain joins TRBV21-1 and TRBJ1-2; the listed D gene, TRBD1, was not tested against the DNA. TRBV21-1 is recorded as a pseudogene. The CDR3 spans 16 residues. DNA of the CDR3: TGTGCCAGCAGCAACCGGGACAGGGGGCTCGCCGATGGCTACACCTTC. Its translation is CASSNRDRGLADGYTF.

This clone was seen more than once but under ten times. CDR3 sequence: CASSLVNGYTEAFF. The CDR3 region has the DNA TGTGCCAGCAGCTTGGTCAACGGGTACACTGAAGCTTTCTTT. The chain employs TRBV5-4 and TRBJ1-1; D is undetermined. The V gene lost 0 bases and the J gene lost 3 bases, with 9 bases spanning the gap. Germline V gives CDR1 SGHNT, CDR2 YYREEE (reference sequence). The CDR3 is 14 residues long.

The V gene is TRBV7-9, the J gene TRBJ1-4; 8 bases align to TRBD1. There are 14 residues in the CDR3. Germline lookup yields CDR1 SEHNR and CDR2 FQNEAQ (reference sequence). J was trimmed by 8 bases and V by 0 bases; bases with no gene match: 2. This chain's CDR3 is CASSLAGQVEKLFF. The CDR3 coding sequence is TGTGCCAGCAGCTTAGCGGGACAGGTCGAAAAACTGTTTTTT.

This clone was picked up a small number of times. The chain joins TRBV7-2 to TRBJ2-7, with a weak D call TRBD2 (6 bases). CDR1 SGHTA and CDR2 FQGNSA come from the germline V gene. The V gene lost 2 bases and the J gene lost 3 bases, with 14 bases spanning the gap. This CDR3 has 15 amino acids. CDR3 region: CASSLTPGDHYEQYF. Written as DNA, the CDR3 is TGTGCCAGCAGCTTAACACCGGGGGATCACTACGAGCAGTACTTC.

The V gene is TRBV9, the J gene TRBJ2-3; D gene unclear. Trimming left V 4 bases short and J 4 bases short, with 10 bases between. CDR3 size: 13 residues. Germline lookup yields CDR1 SGDLS and CDR2 YYNGEE. CDR3 bases: TGTGCCAGCAGCCCCATAGAGGCAGATACGCAGTATTTT. Amino acids: CASSPIEADTQYF.

This clone occurred a few times. The chain combines TRBV6-5 with TRBJ2-7; 11 nucleotides align to TRBD1. This CDR3 is built from 12 residues. The V gene end was trimmed by 6 bases and the J gene end by 6 bases; junction bases not matched to a gene: 1. Germline-derived CDR1 and CDR2 are MNHEY and SVGAGI. In DNA form, the CDR3 reads TGTGCCAGCAGAGGACAGGGGGCCGAGCAGTACTTC. Protein product: CASRGQGAEQYF.

This clone was picked up a small number of times. The rearrangement joins TRBV2 to TRBJ1-5, with D possibly TRBD1 on 6 matching bases. Between the trimmed V and J ends, which lost 7 bases and 2 bases, there was a span of 15 bases. The CDR3 sequence is 15 residues long. Germline CDR1 reads SNHLY; CDR2 reads FYNNEI. CDR3 protein: CASKEGGVGNQPQHF. The CDR3 DNA follows: TGTGCCAGCAAAGAGGGGGGGGTTGGCAATCAGCCCCAGCATTTT.

The DNA for the CDR3 is TGTGCCAGCAGTGGGGACATTGGGAATGGCTACACCTTC. Protein sequence: CASSGDIGNGYTF. The chain has TRBV2 and TRBJ1-2; TRBD1 might be the D (6 bases). The V end lost 4 bases, the J end lost 6 bases, and 12 bases lay between the germline ends. This CDR3 contains 13 residues. Germline-derived CDR1 and CDR2 are SNHLY and FYNNEI.

The chain uses TRBV11-2 and TRBJ1-2; D possibly corresponds to TRBD1 (5 bases). The germline gives CDR1 SGHAT, CDR2 FQNNGV. V lost 5 bases and J 14 bases, leaving 30 bases between the germline ends. CDR3 length: 16 amino acids. CDR3 nucleotide sequence: TGTGCCAGCAGCCCGCTAAAGGGGCCGCGAGAAATATCGAGGACCTTC. Protein sequence: CASSPLKGPREISRTF.

The chain is built from TRBV6-5 and TRBJ2-3; tentative D call: TRBD2 (6 bases). V lost 6 bases to trimming and J lost 3 bases, with 13 bases between them. From germline, CDR1 is MNHEY and CDR2 SVGAGI. The CDR3 loop spans 14 amino acids. The CDR3 protein is CASSKTGDTDTQYF. The CDR3 DNA sequence: TGTGCCAGCAGCAAGACGGGGGATACAGATACGCAGTATTTT.

The chain links TRBV28 to TRBJ2-5, with TRBD2 as a possible D gene (5 bases). V was shortened by 6 bases and J by 2 bases, with 16 bases between the two germline ends. The CDR3 contains 15 residues. From germline, CDR1 is MDHEN and CDR2 SYDVKM. CDR3 coding DNA: TGTGCCAGCAGAGAGGGTGGCGGCCTACAAGAGACCCAGTACTTC. Protein product: CASREGGGLQETQYF. Full variable domain (outside the CDR3, taken from reference TRBV28 and TRBJ2-5): DVKVTQSSRYLVKRTGEKVFLECVQDMDHENMFWYRQDPGLGLRLIYFSYDVKMKEKGDIPEGYSVSREKKERFSLILESASTNQTSMYLCASREGGGLQETQYFGPGTRLLVL.

This clone occurred a few times. The chain joins TRBV11-2 to TRBJ2-1; TRBD2 agrees at 7 bases. The CDR3 covers 13 residues. V trimming: 1 base; J trimming: 6 bases; junction bases outside the gene matches: 0. The germline CDR1 and CDR2 sequences are SGHAT and FQNNGV. CDR3 coding DNA: TGTGCCAGCAGCTTAGGACTAGCCAATGAGCAGTTCTTC. Its protein is CASSLGLANEQFF.

In the case of this clone: A junction end diverges from the germline sequence, so it may reflect a read error. V and J are TRBV6-5 and TRBJ2-7, with 10 bases identical to TRBD1. There are 14 residues in the CDR3. Looked up from germline, CDR1 is MNHEY and CDR2 is SVGAGI. In DNA, the CDR3 is TGTGCCATCAGTGGACAGGGGGGGCGATACGAGCAGTACTTC. Translating it yields CAISGQGGRYEQYF.

This clone occurred a few times. The chain carries TRBV2 and TRBJ2-7; D call uncertain. The CDR3 is made up of 12 amino acids. Germline lookup yields CDR1 SNHLY and CDR2 FYNNEI. Trimming took 4 bases from V and 3 from J, leaving 7 bases between them. This CDR3 reads CASSADNYEQYF. In DNA form, the CDR3 reads TGTGCCAGCAGTGCCGACAACTACGAGCAGTACTTC.

This clone has a handful of counts. The chain employs TRBV29-1 and TRBJ1-1; 11 bases align to TRBD1. J gave up 5 bases and V 4 bases, and 6 bases lay outside the gene matches. The germline gives CDR1 SQVTM, CDR2 ANQGSEA. The CDR3 has 14 amino acids. In DNA form, the CDR3 reads TGCAGCGTTGTTAGGGACAGGGGGAAGACTGAAGCTTTCTTT. Translation: CSVVRDRGKTEAFF. Together with reference TRBV29-1 and TRBJ1-1, the CDR3 gives the full variable domain: SAVISQKPSRDICQRGTSLTIQCQVDSQVTMMFWYRQQPGQSLTLIATANQGSEATYESGFVIDKFPISRPNLTFSTLTVSNMSPEDSSIYLCSVVRDRGKTEAFFGQGTRLTVV.

This clone was detected only a few times. The chain employs TRBV5-1 and TRBJ2-3; D is unresolved. The V gene lost 4 bases and the J gene lost 0 bases, with 6 bases spanning the gap. Germline-derived CDR1 and CDR2 are SGHRS and YFSETQ. The CDR3 loop spans 13 amino acids. CDR3 loop: CASSRDSTDTQYF. The CDR3 coding sequence is TGCGCCAGCAGCAGAGATAGCACAGATACGCAGTATTTT. The full variable domain, completed using reference TRBV5-1 and TRBJ2-3, is KAGVTQTPRYLIKTRGQQVTLSCSPISGHRSVSWYQQTPGQGLQFLFEYFSETQRNKGNFPGRFSGRQFSNSRSEMNVSTLELGDSALYLCASSRDSTDTQYFGPGTRLTVL.

The chain is built from TRBV19 and TRBJ2-1, with TRBD2 identical over 10 bases. Germline V gene data show CDR1 as LNHDA and CDR2 as SQIVND (reference sequence). CDR3 length: 17 residues. V lost 1 base, J lost 9 bases, and 12 bases stayed unmatched. In DNA, the CDR3 is TGTGCCAGTAGTATAGTAGATAGCGGGGGGCCTCATTCTGAGCAGTTCTTC. It yields the protein CASSIVDSGGPHSEQFF.

The chain couples TRBV5-6 to TRBJ2-6; tentatively, D is TRBD1 (6 bases). The germline CDR1 and CDR2 sequences are SGHDT and YYEEEE. The CDR3 sequence is 15 residues long. Trimming pared 2 bases from V and 4 bases from J, leaving 10 bases between. This CDR3 reads CASSFRQAGANVLTF. The CDR3 DNA sequence: TGTGCCAGCAGCTTTAGACAGGCAGGGGCCAACGTCCTGACTTTC.

This clone was picked up a small number of times. The gene calls are TRBV5-4 and TRBJ2-7, with 8 bases identical to TRBD1. The V and J ends lost 2 bases and 2 bases, in that order; junction bases with no gene match: 3. The CDR3 consists of 14 residues. CDR1 and CDR2 (germline): SGHNT, YYREEE (reference sequence). The CDR3 spells CASSFKQGAYEQYF. The CDR3 DNA is TGTGCCAGCAGCTTTAAACAGGGGGCCTACGAGCAGTACTTC.

This clone has a handful of counts. The gene calls are TRBV5-1 and TRBJ1-1, with D possibly TRBD1 on 6 matching bases. The CDR3 has 15 residues. Trimming cost V 4 bases and J 1 base, with 14 bases left between them. Germline CDR1 SGHRS, CDR2 YFSETQ. The DNA for the CDR3 is TGCGCCAGCAGCGCCTGGACAGCCGAGAACACTGAAGCTTTCTTT. This codes for CASSAWTAENTEAFF.